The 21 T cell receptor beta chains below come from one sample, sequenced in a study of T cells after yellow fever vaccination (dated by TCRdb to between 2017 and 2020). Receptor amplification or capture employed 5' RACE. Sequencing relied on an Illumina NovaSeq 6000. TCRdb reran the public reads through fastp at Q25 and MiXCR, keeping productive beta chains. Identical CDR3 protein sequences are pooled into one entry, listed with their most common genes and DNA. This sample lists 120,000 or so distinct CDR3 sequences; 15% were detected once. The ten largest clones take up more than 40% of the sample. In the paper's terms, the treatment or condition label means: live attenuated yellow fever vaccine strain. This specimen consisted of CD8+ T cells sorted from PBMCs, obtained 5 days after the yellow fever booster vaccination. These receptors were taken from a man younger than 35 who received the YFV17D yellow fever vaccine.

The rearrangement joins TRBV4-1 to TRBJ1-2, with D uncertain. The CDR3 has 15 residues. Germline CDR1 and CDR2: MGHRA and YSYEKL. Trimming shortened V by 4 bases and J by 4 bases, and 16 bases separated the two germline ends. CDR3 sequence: CASSPTGSPGYGYTF. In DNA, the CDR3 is TGCGCCAGCAGCCCGACGGGCAGCCCTGGCTATGGCTACACCTTC.

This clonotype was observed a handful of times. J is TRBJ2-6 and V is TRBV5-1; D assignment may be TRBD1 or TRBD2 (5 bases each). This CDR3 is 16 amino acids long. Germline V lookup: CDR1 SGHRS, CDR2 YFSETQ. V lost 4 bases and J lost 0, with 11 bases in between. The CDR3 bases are TGCGCCAGCAGCCTGGGACGCCGCTCTGGGGCCAACGTCCTGACTTTC. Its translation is CASSLGRRSGANVLTF.

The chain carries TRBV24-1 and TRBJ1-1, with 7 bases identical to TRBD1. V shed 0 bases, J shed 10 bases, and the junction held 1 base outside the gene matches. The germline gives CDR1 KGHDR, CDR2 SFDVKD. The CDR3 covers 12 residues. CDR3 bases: TGTGCCACCAGTGATTTGGCAGGGGGAGCTTTCTTT. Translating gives CATSDLAGGAFF.

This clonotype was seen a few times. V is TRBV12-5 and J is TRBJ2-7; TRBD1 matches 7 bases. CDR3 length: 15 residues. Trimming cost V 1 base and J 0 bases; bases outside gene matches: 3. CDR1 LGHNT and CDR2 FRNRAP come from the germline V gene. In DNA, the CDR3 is TGTGCTAGTGGTTTGGGACAGGGACACTCCTACGAGCAGTACGTC. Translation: CASGLGQGHSYEQYV.

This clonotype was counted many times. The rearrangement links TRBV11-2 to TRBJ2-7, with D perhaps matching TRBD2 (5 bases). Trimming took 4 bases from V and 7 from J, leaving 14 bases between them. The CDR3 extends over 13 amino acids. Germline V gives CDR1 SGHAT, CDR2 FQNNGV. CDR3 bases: TGTGCCAGCAGCTACTCGGGGATGGGGGAGCAGTACGTC. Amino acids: CASSYSGMGEQYV.

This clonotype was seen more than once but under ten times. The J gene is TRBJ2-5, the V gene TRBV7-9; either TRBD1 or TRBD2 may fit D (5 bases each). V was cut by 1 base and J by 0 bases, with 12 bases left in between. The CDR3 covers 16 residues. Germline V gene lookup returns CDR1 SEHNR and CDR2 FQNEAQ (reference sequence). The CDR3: CASSLVGVTNQETQYF. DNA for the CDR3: TGTGCCAGCAGCTTAGTGGGGGTCACCAACCAAGAGACCCAGTACTTC.

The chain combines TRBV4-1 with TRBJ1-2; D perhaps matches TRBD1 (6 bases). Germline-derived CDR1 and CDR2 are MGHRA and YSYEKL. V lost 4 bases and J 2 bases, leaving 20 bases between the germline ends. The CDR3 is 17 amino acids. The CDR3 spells CASSRPRGAGGNYGYTF. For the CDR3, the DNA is TGCGCCAGCAGCCGCCCAAGGGGGGCTGGTGGGAACTATGGCTACACCTTC.

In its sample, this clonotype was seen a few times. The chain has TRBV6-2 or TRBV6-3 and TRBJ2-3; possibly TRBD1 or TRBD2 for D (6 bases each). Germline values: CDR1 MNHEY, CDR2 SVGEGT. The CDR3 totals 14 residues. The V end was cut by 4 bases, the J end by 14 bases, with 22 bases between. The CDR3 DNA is TGTGCCAGCAGTTCCCGATATGACAGGACTACGGTGTATTTT. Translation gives CASSSRYDRTTVYF.

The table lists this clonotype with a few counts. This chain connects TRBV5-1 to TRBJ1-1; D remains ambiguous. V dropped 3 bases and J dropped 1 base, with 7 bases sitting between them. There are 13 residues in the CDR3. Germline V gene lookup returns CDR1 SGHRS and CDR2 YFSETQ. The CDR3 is CASSYLPNTEAFF. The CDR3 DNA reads TGCGCCAGCAGCTATCTCCCGAACACTGAAGCTTTCTTT.

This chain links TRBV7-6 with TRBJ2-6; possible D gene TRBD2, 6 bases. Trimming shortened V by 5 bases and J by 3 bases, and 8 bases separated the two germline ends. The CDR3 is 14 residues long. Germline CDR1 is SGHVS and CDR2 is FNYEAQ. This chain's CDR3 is CASSGGFGANVLTF. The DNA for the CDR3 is TGTGCCAGCAGCGGGGGGTTTGGGGCCAACGTCCTGACTTTC.

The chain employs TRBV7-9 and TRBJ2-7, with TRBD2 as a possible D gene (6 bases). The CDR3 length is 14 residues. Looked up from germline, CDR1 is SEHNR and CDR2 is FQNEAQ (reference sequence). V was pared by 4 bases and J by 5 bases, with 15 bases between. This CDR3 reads CASSSREGAHEQYF. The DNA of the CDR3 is TGTGCCAGCAGCTCGCGGGAAGGGGCCCACGAGCAGTACTTC.

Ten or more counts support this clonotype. Here the CDR3 DNA reads TGTGCCAGCAGTCCCGCGTACGAGCAGTACTTC. The encoded protein is CASSPAYEQYF. The chain couples TRBV6-2 or TRBV6-3 to TRBJ2-7; D gene uncertain. Germline CDR1 reads MNHEY; CDR2 reads SVGEGT. The V end lost 5 bases, the J end lost 4 bases, and 6 bases lay between the germline ends. This CDR3 is built from 11 residues.

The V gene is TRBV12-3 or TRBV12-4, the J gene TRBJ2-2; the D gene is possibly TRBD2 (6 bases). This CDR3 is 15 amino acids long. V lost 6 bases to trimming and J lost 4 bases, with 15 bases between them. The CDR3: CASSGPGTFTGELFF. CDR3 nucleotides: TGTGCCAGCAGCGGCCCCGGGACTTTCACCGGGGAGCTGTTTTTT.

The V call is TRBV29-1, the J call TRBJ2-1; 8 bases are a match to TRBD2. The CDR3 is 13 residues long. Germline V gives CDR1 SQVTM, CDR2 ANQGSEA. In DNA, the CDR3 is TGCGCGAGGAGCGGGAGCTCCTACAATGAGCAGTTCTTC. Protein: CARSGSSYNEQFF.

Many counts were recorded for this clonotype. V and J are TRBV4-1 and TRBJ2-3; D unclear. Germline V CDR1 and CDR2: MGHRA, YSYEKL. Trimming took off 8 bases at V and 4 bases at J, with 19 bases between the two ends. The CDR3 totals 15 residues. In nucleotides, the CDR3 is TGCGCCAGCGCAAATATGGACCCGGGTGCAGATACGCAGTATTTT. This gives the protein CASANMDPGADTQYF.

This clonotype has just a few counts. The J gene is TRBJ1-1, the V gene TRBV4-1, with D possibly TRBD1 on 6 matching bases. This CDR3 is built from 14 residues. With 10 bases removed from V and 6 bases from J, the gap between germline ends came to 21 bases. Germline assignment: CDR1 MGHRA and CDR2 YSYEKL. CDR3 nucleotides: TGCGCCACCCAAGGCGGGATTGGGGGGCCTGAAGCTTTCTTT. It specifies CATQGGIGGPEAFF.

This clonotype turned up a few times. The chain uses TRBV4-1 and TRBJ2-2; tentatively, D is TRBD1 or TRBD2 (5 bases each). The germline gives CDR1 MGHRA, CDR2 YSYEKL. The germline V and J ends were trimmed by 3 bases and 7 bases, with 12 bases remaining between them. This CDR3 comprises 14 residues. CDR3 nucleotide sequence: TGCGCCAGCAGCCAGCCCGTGGGGGACGGGGAGCTGTTTTTT. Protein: CASSQPVGDGELFF.

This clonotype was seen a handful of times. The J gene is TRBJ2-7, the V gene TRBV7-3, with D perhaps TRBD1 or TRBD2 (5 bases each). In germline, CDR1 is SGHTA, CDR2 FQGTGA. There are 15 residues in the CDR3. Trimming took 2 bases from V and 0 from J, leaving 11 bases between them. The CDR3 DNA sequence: TGTGCCAGCAGCTTATCCCCGGGACCCTCCTACGAGCAGTACTTC. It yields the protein CASSLSPGPSYEQYF.

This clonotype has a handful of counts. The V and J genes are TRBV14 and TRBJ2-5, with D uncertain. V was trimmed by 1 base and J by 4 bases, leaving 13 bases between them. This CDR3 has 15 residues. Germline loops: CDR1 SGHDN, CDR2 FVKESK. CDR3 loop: CASSQVAGWRETQYF. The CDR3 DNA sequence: TGTGCCAGCAGCCAAGTAGCAGGTTGGAGAGAGACCCAGTACTTC.

In DNA, the CDR3 is TGTGCCAGCAGCCCTAGGCCGGACGCCACTGAAGCTTTCTTT. It specifies CASSPRPDATEAFF. The chain couples TRBV7-3 to TRBJ1-1; D gene uncertain. The CDR3 has 14 amino acids. The V end was cut by 5 bases, the J end by 4 bases, with 14 bases between. CDR1 is SGHTA, CDR2 FQGTGA, per germline.

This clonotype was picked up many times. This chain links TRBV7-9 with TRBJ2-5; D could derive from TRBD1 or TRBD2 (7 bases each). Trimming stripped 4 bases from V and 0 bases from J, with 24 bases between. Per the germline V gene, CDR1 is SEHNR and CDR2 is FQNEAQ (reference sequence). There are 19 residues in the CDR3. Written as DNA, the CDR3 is TGTGCCAGCAGCTGGCCCAGCGGGGCAGGGGGTCTGTACCAAGAGACCCAGTACTTC. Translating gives CASSWPSGAGGLYQETQYF. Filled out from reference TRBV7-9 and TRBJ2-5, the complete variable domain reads DTGVSQNPRHKITKRGQNVTFRCDPISEHNRLYWYRQTLGQGPEFLTYFQNEAQLEKSRLLSDRFSAERPKGSFSTLEIQRTEQGDSAMYLCASSWPSGAGGLYQETQYFGPGTRLLVL.